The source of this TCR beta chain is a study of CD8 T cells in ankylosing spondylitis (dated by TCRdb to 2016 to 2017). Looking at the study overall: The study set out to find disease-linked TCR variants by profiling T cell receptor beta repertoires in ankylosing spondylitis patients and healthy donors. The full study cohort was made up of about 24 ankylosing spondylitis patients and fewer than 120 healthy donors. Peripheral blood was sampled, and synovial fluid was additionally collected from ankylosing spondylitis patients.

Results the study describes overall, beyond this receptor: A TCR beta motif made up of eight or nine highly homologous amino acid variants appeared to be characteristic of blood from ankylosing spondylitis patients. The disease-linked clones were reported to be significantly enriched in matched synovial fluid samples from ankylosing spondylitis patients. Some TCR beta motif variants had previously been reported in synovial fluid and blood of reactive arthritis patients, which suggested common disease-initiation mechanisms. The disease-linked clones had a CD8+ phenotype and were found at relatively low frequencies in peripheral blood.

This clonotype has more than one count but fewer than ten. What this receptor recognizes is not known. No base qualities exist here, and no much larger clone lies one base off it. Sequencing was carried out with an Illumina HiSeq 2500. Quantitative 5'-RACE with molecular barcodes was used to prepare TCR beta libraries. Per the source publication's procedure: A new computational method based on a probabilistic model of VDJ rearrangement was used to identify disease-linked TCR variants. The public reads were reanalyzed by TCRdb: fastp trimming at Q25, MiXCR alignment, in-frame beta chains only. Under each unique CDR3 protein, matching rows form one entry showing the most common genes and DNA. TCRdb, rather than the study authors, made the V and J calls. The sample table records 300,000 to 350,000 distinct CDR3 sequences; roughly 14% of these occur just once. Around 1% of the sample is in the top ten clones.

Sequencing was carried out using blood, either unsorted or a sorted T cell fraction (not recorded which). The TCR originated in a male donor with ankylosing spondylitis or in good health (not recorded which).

CDR3 reads: CASSFRARREKLFF. The sequenced DNA: TGTGCCAGCAGCTTCAGGGCCCGGAGGGAAAAACTGTTTTTT. The V and J genes are TRBV5-6 and TRBJ1-4; TRBD1 might be the D gene, on 5 matching bases. Per the germline V gene, SGHDT is the CDR1 and YYEEEE is the CDR2. Trimming takes 2 bases from V and 8 bases from J, and the germline ends sit 13 bases apart. CDR3 length: 14 amino acids, cysteine to phenylalanine. The entry retains the CDR3 DNA only, 42 bases that are in frame from base 1. This CDR3, with the reference TRBV5-6 and TRBJ1-4 proteins standing in past its ends, gives the full variable domain DAGVTQSPTHLIKTRGQQVTLRCSPKSGHDTVSWYQQALGQGPQFIFQYYEEEERQRGNFPDRFSGHQFPNYSSELNVNALLLGDSALYLCASSFRARREKLFFGSGTQLSVL.